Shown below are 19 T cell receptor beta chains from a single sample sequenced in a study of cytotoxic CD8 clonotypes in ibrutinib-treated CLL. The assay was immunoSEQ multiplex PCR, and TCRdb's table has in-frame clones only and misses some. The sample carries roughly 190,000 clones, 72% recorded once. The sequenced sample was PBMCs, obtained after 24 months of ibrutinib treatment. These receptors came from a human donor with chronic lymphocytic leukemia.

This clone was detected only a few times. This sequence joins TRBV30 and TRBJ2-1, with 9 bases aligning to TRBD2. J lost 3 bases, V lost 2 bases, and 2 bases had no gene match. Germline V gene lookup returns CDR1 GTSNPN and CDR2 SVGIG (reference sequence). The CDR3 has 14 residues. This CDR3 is CAWSPSGVYNEQFF. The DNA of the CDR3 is TGTGCCTGGAGTCCTAGCGGGGTCTACAATGAGCAGTTCTTC.

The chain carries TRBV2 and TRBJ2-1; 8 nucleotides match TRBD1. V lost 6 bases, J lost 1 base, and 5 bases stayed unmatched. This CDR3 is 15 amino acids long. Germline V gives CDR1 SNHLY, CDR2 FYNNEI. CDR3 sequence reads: CASSGDRGSYNEQFF. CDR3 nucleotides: TGTGCCAGCAGCGGAGACAGGGGTTCCTACAATGAGCAGTTCTTC.

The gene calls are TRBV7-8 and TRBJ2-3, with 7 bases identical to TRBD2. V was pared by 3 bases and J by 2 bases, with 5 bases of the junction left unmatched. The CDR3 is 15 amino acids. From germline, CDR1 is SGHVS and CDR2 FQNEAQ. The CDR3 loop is CASSFRLATTDTQYF. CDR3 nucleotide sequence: TGTGCCAGCAGCTTTAGACTAGCAACCACAGATACGCAGTATTTT.

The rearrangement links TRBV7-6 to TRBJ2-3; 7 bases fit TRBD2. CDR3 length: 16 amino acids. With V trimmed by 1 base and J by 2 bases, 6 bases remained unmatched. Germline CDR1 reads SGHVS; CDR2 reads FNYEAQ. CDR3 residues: CASSLDASGLTDTQYF. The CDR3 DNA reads TGTGCCAGCAGCTTAGACGCTAGCGGACTCACAGATACGCAGTATTTT.

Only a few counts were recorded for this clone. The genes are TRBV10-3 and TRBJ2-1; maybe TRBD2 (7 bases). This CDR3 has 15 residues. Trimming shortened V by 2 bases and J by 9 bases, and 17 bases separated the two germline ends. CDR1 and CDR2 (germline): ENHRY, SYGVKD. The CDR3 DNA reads TGTGCCATCAGTGAGGGTCAGGGGAGGGGGAGTGAGCAGTTCTTC. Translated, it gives CAISEGQGRGSEQFF.

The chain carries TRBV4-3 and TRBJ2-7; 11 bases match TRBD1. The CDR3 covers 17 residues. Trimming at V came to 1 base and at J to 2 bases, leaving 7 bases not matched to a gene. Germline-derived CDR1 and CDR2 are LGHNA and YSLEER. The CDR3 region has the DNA TGCGCCAGCAGCCAAGGAATCTCGGGACAGGGGGCCTACGAGCAGTACTTC. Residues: CASSQGISGQGAYEQYF.

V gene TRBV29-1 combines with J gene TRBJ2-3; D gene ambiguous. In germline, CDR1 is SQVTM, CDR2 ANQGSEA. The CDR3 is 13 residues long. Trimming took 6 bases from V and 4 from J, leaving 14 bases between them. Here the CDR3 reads CSVYPPSSDTQYF. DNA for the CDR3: TGCAGCGTGTACCCCCCTTCGTCAGATACGCAGTATTTT.

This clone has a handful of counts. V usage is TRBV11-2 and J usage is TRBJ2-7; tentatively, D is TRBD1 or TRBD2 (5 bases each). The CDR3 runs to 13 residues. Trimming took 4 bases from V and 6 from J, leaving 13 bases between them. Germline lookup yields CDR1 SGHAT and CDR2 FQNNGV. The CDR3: CASSSQGPGEQYF. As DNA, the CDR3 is TGTGCCAGCAGCTCGCAGGGACCTGGCGAGCAGTACTTC.

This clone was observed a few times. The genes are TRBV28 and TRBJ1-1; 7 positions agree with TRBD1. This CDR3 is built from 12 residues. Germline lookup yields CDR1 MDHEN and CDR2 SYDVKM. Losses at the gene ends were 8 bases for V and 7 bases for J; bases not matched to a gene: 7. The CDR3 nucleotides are TGTGCCAGCGGACAGGTGAACGTTGAAGCTTTCTTT. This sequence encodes CASGQVNVEAFF.

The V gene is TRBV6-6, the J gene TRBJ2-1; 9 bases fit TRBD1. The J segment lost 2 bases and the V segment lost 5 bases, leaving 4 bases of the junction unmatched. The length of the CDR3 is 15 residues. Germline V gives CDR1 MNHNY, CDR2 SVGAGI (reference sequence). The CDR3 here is CASSRGQGTYNEQFF. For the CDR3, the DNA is TGTGCCAGCAGTCGAGGACAGGGGACCTACAATGAGCAGTTCTTC.

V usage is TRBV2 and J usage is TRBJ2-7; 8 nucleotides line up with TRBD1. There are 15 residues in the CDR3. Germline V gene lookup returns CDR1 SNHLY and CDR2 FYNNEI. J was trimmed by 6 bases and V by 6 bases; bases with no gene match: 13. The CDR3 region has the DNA TGTGCCAGCAGAGTGACAGGGGATCCCTACACCGAGCAGTACTTC. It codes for CASRVTGDPYTEQYF.

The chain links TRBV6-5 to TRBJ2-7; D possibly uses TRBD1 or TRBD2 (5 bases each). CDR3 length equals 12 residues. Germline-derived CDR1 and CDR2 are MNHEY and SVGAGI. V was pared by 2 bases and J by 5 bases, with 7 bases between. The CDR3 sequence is CASSYQGHEQYF. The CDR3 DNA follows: TGTGCCAGCAGTTACCAGGGACACGAGCAGTACTTC.

The CDR3 region is CASSEQDGYEQYF. The CDR3 nucleotides are TGTGCCAGCAGTGAGCAGGACGGATACGAGCAGTACTTC. The gene calls are TRBV2 and TRBJ2-7, with D uncertain. The CDR3 spans 13 residues. The V and J ends lost 3 bases and 4 bases respectively, with 10 bases between them. Germline values: CDR1 SNHLY, CDR2 FYNNEI.

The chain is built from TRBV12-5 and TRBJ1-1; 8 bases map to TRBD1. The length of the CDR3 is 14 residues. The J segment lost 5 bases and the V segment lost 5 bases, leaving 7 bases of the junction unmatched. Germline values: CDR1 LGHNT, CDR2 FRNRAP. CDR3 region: CASGGGQGWTEAFF. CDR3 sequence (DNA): TGTGCTAGTGGTGGAGGACAGGGTTGGACTGAAGCTTTCTTT.

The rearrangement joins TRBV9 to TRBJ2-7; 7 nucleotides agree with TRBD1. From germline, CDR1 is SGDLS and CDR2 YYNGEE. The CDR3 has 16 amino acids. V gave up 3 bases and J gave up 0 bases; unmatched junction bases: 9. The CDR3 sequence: CASSDPRGSFSYEQYF. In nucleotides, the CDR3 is TGTGCCAGCAGCGACCCCAGGGGGTCATTCTCCTACGAGCAGTACTTC.

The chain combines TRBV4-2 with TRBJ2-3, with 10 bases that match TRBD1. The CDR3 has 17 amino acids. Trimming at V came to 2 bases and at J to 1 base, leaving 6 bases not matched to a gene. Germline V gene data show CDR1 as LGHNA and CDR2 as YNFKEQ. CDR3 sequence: CASSQRPGTGGTDTQYF. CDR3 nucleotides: TGTGCCAGCAGCCAACGTCCCGGGACAGGGGGCACAGATACGCAGTATTTT.

CDR3 coding DNA: TGTGCCAGTAGTATCGAATCGCCGGGACGGGGCAATCAGCCCCAGCATTTT. It encodes CASSIESPGRGNQPQHF. This chain connects TRBV19 to TRBJ1-5; a weak D match, TRBD1 (5 bases). The V and J ends lost 3 bases and 2 bases respectively, with 17 bases between them. The CDR3 has 17 residues. Germline CDR1 is LNHDA and CDR2 is SQIVND (reference sequence). The full variable domain, with the rest looked up from reference TRBV19 and TRBJ1-5, is DGGITQSPKYLFRKEGQNVTLSCEQNLNHDAMYWYRQDPGQGLRLIYYSQIVNDFQKGDIAEGYSVSREKKESFPLTVTSAQKNPTAFYLCASSIESPGRGNQPQHFGDGTRLSIL.

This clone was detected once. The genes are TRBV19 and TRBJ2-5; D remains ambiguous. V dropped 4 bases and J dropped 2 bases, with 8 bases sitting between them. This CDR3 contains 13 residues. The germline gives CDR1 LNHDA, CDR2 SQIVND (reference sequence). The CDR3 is CASSRHLQETQYF. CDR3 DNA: TGTGCCAGTAGTAGACACCTACAAGAGACCCAGTACTTC.

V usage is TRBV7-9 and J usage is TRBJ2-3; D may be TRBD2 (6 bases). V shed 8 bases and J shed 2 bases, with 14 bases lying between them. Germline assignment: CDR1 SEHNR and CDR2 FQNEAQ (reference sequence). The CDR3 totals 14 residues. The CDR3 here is CASGYSGLTDTQYF. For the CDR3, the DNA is TGTGCCAGCGGGTATAGCGGACTCACAGATACGCAGTATTTT.